A selection of T cell receptor beta chains follows, all from one sample in a study of blood T cell repertoires in COVID-19. The data were produced by immunoSEQ multiplex PCR, yet TCRdb's version contains in-frame clones alone and is incomplete. The profile shows some 250,000 clones, over 70% of them singletons. Sequencing was performed on peripheral blood. The receptors here all came from a woman older than 75 with acute or convalescent COVID-19. Each CDR3 is given with its conserved first and last residue. A D gene is named only where the DNA matches it firmly. Rows may omit the clone size; those that give it use once, few, many or a size class.

j_call: TRBJ2-1
v_call: TRBV6-5
d_call: TRBD2
clone_size: once
cdr3_aa: CASRRNGGGYNEQFF
cdr3_nt: TGTGCCAGCAGGAGAAATGGCGGGGGATACAATGAGCAGTTCTTC

j_call: TRBJ2-7
v_call: TRBV6-2/TRBV6-3
d_call: TRBD2
clone_size: few
cdr3_aa: CASSFERGGSYEQYF
cdr3_nt: TGTGCCAGCAGCTTCGAGCGGGGGGGCTCCTACGAGCAGTACTTC

j_call: TRBJ1-6
v_call: TRBV18
d_call: NA
clone_size: NA
cdr3_aa: CASSPIHEQGNSPLHF
cdr3_nt: TGTGCCAGCTCACCAATTCATGAGCAGGGAAATTCACCCCTCCACTTT

j_call: TRBJ2-2
v_call: TRBV7-8
d_call: TRBD2
clone_size: few
cdr3_aa: CASSRLRTGGSGELFF
cdr3_nt: TGTGCCAGCAGCCGACTAAGAACGGGGGGGTCCGGGGAGCTGTTTTTT

j_call: TRBJ2-1
v_call: TRBV19
d_call: TRBD1
clone_size: NA
cdr3_aa: CASSKTGGSASWYNEQFF
cdr3_nt: TGTGCCAGTAGTAAAACAGGGGGCTCCGCCAGTTGGTACAATGAGCAGTTCTTC

j_call: TRBJ2-5
v_call: TRBV18
d_call: NA
clone_size: NA
cdr3_aa: CASSTTHNGETQYF
cdr3_nt: TGTGCCAGCTCGACCACCCACAACGGGGAGACCCAGTACTTC

j_call: TRBJ2-3
v_call: TRBV7-3
d_call: NA
clone_size: NA
cdr3_aa: CASSLSGGSDTQYF
cdr3_nt: TGTGCCAGCAGCTTAAGCGGGGGCTCAGATACGCAGTATTTT

j_call: TRBJ1-2
v_call: TRBV6-5
d_call: NA
clone_size: NA
cdr3_aa: CASSYDGTNYGYTF
cdr3_nt: TGTGCCAGCAGTTACGACGGGACTAACTATGGCTACACCTTC

j_call: TRBJ1-1
v_call: TRBV7-3
d_call: NA
clone_size: NA
cdr3_aa: CASSLLRDTEAFF
cdr3_nt: TGTGCCAGCAGCTTACTCCGGGACACTGAAGCTTTCTTT

j_call: TRBJ1-1
v_call: TRBV27
d_call: NA
clone_size: NA
cdr3_aa: CASSLRGNTEAFF
cdr3_nt: TGTGCCAGCAGTTTACGAGGAAACACTGAAGCTTTCTTT

j_call: TRBJ2-5
v_call: TRBV11-2
d_call: TRBD2
clone_size: NA
cdr3_aa: CASSLASGRRETQYF
cdr3_nt: TGTGCCAGCAGCTTAGCTAGCGGGAGGCGGGAGACCCAGTACTTC

j_call: TRBJ2-7
v_call: TRBV15
d_call: TRBD1
clone_size: NA
cdr3_aa: CATGLDRGLGQYF
cdr3_nt: TGTGCCACCGGACTGGACAGGGGGTTGGGGCAGTACTTC

j_call: TRBJ1-4
v_call: TRBV29-1
d_call: TRBD1
clone_size: once
cdr3_aa: CSVIKRDRGNEKLFF
cdr3_nt: TGCAGCGTTATTAAAAGGGACAGGGGTAACGAAAAACTGTTTTTT

j_call: TRBJ2-5
v_call: TRBV5-1
d_call: TRBD2
clone_size: few
cdr3_aa: CASATRDYRQETQYF
cdr3_nt: TGCGCCAGCGCAACCCGGGACTACAGACAAGAGACCCAGTACTTC

j_call: TRBJ1-1
v_call: TRBV19
d_call: NA
clone_size: few
cdr3_aa: CASSKTGWDEAFF
cdr3_nt: TGTGCCAGTAGTAAAACAGGGTGGGATGAAGCTTTCTTT

j_call: TRBJ2-5
v_call: TRBV11-2
d_call: TRBD1
clone_size: NA
cdr3_aa: CASSKGQGTHQETQYF
cdr3_nt: TGTGCCAGCAGCAAAGGACAGGGCACCCACCAAGAGACCCAGTACTTC

j_call: TRBJ2-6
v_call: TRBV19
d_call: TRBD1
clone_size: NA
cdr3_aa: CASNYLGQGRSGANVLTF
cdr3_nt: TGTGCCAGTAACTATTTAGGACAGGGCCGATCTGGGGCCAACGTCCTGACTTTC

j_call: TRBJ2-1
v_call: TRBV7-6
d_call: TRBD1
clone_size: many
cdr3_aa: CASSRFGTGELGSYNEQFF
cdr3_nt: TGTGCCAGCAGCCGATTCGGGACAGGGGAGTTAGGCTCCTACAATGAGCAGTTCTTC

j_call: TRBJ1-2
v_call: TRBV19
d_call: NA
clone_size: NA
cdr3_aa: CASSILGGYYGYTF
cdr3_nt: TGTGCCAGTAGTATACTCGGAGGTTACTATGGCTACACCTTC

j_call: TRBJ1-5
v_call: TRBV3-1/TRBV3-2
d_call: NA
clone_size: NA
cdr3_aa: CASSQNTGIGNQPQHF
cdr3_nt: TGTGCCAGCAGCCAAAATACAGGAATAGGCAATCAGCCCCAGCATTTT

j_call: TRBJ1-1
v_call: TRBV7-3
d_call: NA
clone_size: many
cdr3_aa: CASSSGHANTEAFF
cdr3_nt: TGTGCCAGCAGCTCGGGACATGCGAACACTGAAGCTTTCTTT

j_call: TRBJ2-3
v_call: TRBV18
d_call: NA
clone_size: NA
cdr3_aa: CASSPRPTDTQYF
cdr3_nt: TGTGCCAGCTCACCACGGCCCACAGATACGCAGTATTTT

j_call: TRBJ2-7
v_call: TRBV5-6
d_call: NA
clone_size: few
cdr3_aa: CASSLGLNPYEQYF
cdr3_nt: TGTGCCAGCAGCTTGGGACTCAACCCCTACGAGCAGTACTTC

j_call: TRBJ1-1
v_call: TRBV19
d_call: NA
clone_size: once
cdr3_aa: CASSRGTLPTEAFF
cdr3_nt: TGTGCCAGTAGTAGGGGGACACTCCCCACTGAAGCTTTCTTT

j_call: TRBJ2-5
v_call: TRBV5-5
d_call: TRBD1
clone_size: NA
cdr3_aa: CASSQDRVRGETQYF
cdr3_nt: TGTGCCAGCAGCCAGGACAGGGTAAGGGGAGAGACCCAGTACTTC

j_call: TRBJ2-7
v_call: TRBV2
d_call: NA
clone_size: NA
cdr3_aa: CASGAMDGPYEQYF
cdr3_nt: TGTGCCAGCGGGGCAATGGACGGGCCCTACGAGCAGTACTTC

j_call: TRBJ2-5
v_call: TRBV7-2
d_call: NA
clone_size: NA
cdr3_aa: CASSGDLWETQYF
cdr3_nt: TGTGCCAGCAGCGGGGACTTATGGGAGACCCAGTACTTC

j_call: TRBJ1-1
v_call: TRBV2
d_call: TRBD1
clone_size: many
cdr3_aa: CASKGQGAISNTEAFF
cdr3_nt: TGTGCCAGCAAAGGACAGGGGGCGATAAGTAACACTGAAGCTTTCTTT

j_call: TRBJ2-7
v_call: TRBV3-1/TRBV3-2
d_call: TRBD2
clone_size: NA
cdr3_aa: CASSQVAGDYEQYF
cdr3_nt: TGTGCCAGCAGCCAAGTGGCGGGGGACTACGAGCAGTACTTC

j_call: TRBJ2-3
v_call: TRBV12-1
d_call: NA
clone_size: NA
cdr3_aa: CASSFVPSREGRGDTQYF
cdr3_nt: TGTGCCAGCAGCTTTGTCCCCTCGCGGGAGGGCCGTGGAGATACGCAGTATTTT

j_call: TRBJ2-1
v_call: TRBV25-1
d_call: TRBD1
clone_size: NA
cdr3_aa: CASRRPGTGIDEQFF
cdr3_nt: TGTGCCAGCAGACGTCCCGGGACAGGGATCGATGAGCAGTTCTTC

j_call: TRBJ2-1
v_call: TRBV2
d_call: TRBD2
clone_size: NA
cdr3_aa: CASSVQREIGEQFF
cdr3_nt: TGTGCCAGCAGTGTTCAGCGGGAGATTGGTGAGCAGTTCTTC

j_call: TRBJ2-3
v_call: TRBV7-9
d_call: TRBD2
clone_size: NA
cdr3_aa: CASSFRIPAGGDTQYF
cdr3_nt: TGTGCCAGCAGCTTTCGCATTCCAGCGGGGGGGGATACGCAGTATTTT

j_call: TRBJ2-2
v_call: TRBV7-9
d_call: TRBD2
clone_size: NA
cdr3_aa: CASSFASGRATGELFF
cdr3_nt: TGTGCCAGCAGCTTCGCCAGCGGGAGAGCCACCGGGGAGCTGTTTTTT

j_call: TRBJ2-1
v_call: TRBV11-3
d_call: NA
clone_size: NA
cdr3_aa: CASSLGQGNEQFF
cdr3_nt: TGTGCCAGCAGCTTAGGACAAGGTAATGAGCAGTTCTTC

j_call: TRBJ2-1
v_call: TRBV6-1
d_call: NA
clone_size: NA
cdr3_aa: CASSEAPGIGEQFF
cdr3_nt: TGTGCCAGCAGTGAAGCCCCAGGGATAGGAGAGCAGTTCTTC

j_call: TRBJ1-4
v_call: TRBV7-9
d_call: TRBD1
clone_size: few
cdr3_aa: CASSENRGSDGKLFF
cdr3_nt: TGTGCCAGCAGCGAGAACAGGGGGAGTGATGGAAAACTGTTTTTT

j_call: TRBJ1-3
v_call: TRBV29-1
d_call: NA
clone_size: few
cdr3_aa: CSVTPERGSGNTIYF
cdr3_nt: TGCAGCGTTACACCTGAACGGGGTTCTGGAAACACCATATATTTT

j_call: TRBJ1-1
v_call: TRBV7-2
d_call: TRBD1
clone_size: NA
cdr3_aa: CASSWDRGEAFF
cdr3_nt: TGTGCCAGCAGCTGGGACAGGGGTGAAGCTTTCTTT

j_call: TRBJ2-2
v_call: TRBV4-1
d_call: NA
clone_size: NA
cdr3_aa: CASSQEEFSTARSGELFF
cdr3_nt: TGCGCCAGCAGCCAAGAAGAGTTCTCGACAGCCAGATCCGGGGAGCTGTTTTTT

j_call: TRBJ2-6
v_call: TRBV9
d_call: NA
clone_size: NA
cdr3_aa: CASSVGSGSGANVLTF
cdr3_nt: TGTGCCAGCAGTGTAGGGAGCGGCTCCGGGGCCAACGTCCTGACTTTC

j_call: TRBJ1-1
v_call: TRBV6-5
d_call: TRBD1
clone_size: NA
cdr3_aa: CASSYRQGFGTEAFF
cdr3_nt: TGTGCCAGCAGTTACAGACAGGGATTTGGCACTGAAGCTTTCTTT

j_call: TRBJ1-6
v_call: TRBV3-1/TRBV3-2
d_call: TRBD1
clone_size: NA
cdr3_aa: CASSHSGGNSPLHF
cdr3_nt: TGTGCCAGCAGCCACTCAGGGGGAAATTCACCCCTCCACTTT

j_call: TRBJ1-2
v_call: TRBV5-6
d_call: NA
clone_size: NA
cdr3_aa: CASSLVSDGGYTF
cdr3_nt: TGTGCCAGCAGCTTGGTGTCCGACGGGGGCTACACCTTC

j_call: TRBJ1-2
v_call: TRBV6-5
d_call: NA
clone_size: NA
cdr3_aa: CASRDSRTESGYTF
cdr3_nt: TGTGCCAGCAGAGACAGCCGAACAGAGTCTGGCTACACCTTC

j_call: TRBJ2-3
v_call: TRBV5-5
d_call: TRBD1
clone_size: NA
cdr3_aa: CASSSSRGQGVDTQYF
cdr3_nt: TGTGCCAGCAGCTCCAGCCGCGGACAGGGTGTAGATACGCAGTATTTT

j_call: TRBJ2-3
v_call: TRBV4-3
d_call: TRBD2
clone_size: NA
cdr3_aa: CASSQGQAGGPGTDTQYF
cdr3_nt: TGCGCCAGCAGCCAAGGCCAAGCGGGGGGGCCGGGAACAGATACGCAGTATTTT

j_call: TRBJ1-5
v_call: TRBV7-9
d_call: TRBD1
clone_size: few
cdr3_aa: CASSLVRAGGVYSNQPQHF
cdr3_nt: TGTGCCAGCAGCTTAGTTAGGGCAGGGGGCGTCTATAGCAATCAGCCCCAGCATTTT

j_call: TRBJ2-7
v_call: TRBV4-1
d_call: NA
clone_size: NA
cdr3_aa: CASSLQAAAYEQYF
cdr3_nt: TGCGCCAGCAGCCTCCAGGCTGCAGCCTACGAGCAGTACTTC

j_call: TRBJ1-1
v_call: TRBV5-1
d_call: TRBD1
clone_size: NA
cdr3_aa: CASSLQGANTEAFF
cdr3_nt: TGCGCCAGCAGCTTACAGGGGGCGAACACTGAAGCTTTCTTT

j_call: TRBJ1-2
v_call: TRBV5-1
d_call: TRBD1
clone_size: NA
cdr3_aa: CASSSTGAAGYTF
cdr3_nt: TGCGCCAGCAGCTCGACAGGGGCCGCTGGCTACACCTTC

j_call: TRBJ2-1
v_call: TRBV10-3
d_call: NA
clone_size: NA
cdr3_aa: CAISGSGMTYNEQFF
cdr3_nt: TGTGCCATCAGTGGGTCCGGGATGACCTACAATGAGCAGTTCTTC

j_call: TRBJ1-5
v_call: TRBV18
d_call: TRBD1
clone_size: NA
cdr3_aa: CASSQFGTGGSNQPQHF
cdr3_nt: TGTGCCAGCTCGCAATTCGGGACAGGGGGTAGCAATCAGCCCCAGCATTTT

j_call: TRBJ2-2
v_call: TRBV2
d_call: TRBD2
clone_size: NA
cdr3_aa: CASIGLAGGGELFF
cdr3_nt: TGTGCCAGCATTGGCCTAGCGGGGGGCGGGGAGCTGTTTTTT

j_call: TRBJ2-3
v_call: TRBV18
d_call: TRBD2
clone_size: once
cdr3_aa: CASSPETSGDTQYF
cdr3_nt: TGTGCCAGCTCACCGGAGACTAGCGGTGATACGCAGTATTTT

j_call: TRBJ1-2
v_call: TRBV4-3
d_call: NA
clone_size: NA
cdr3_aa: CASSQGHATNYGYTF
cdr3_nt: TGCGCCAGCAGCCAAGGACATGCCACTAACTATGGCTACACCTTC

j_call: TRBJ1-2
v_call: TRBV28
d_call: NA
clone_size: once
cdr3_aa: CASRGGGIRGNYGYTF
cdr3_nt: TGTGCCAGCAGGGGAGGGGGGATCAGGGGCAACTATGGCTACACCTTC

j_call: TRBJ1-3
v_call: TRBV7-9
d_call: NA
clone_size: NA
cdr3_aa: CASSFLIENTIYF
cdr3_nt: TGTGCCAGCAGCTTTCTAATTGAAAACACCATATATTTT

j_call: TRBJ1-4
v_call: TRBV4-3
d_call: NA
clone_size: few
cdr3_aa: CASSQDVPGDLNNEKLFF
cdr3_nt: TGCGCCAGCAGCCAAGATGTTCCGGGGGACCTAAATAATGAAAAACTGTTTTTT

j_call: TRBJ2-1
v_call: TRBV7-8
d_call: TRBD1
clone_size: NA
cdr3_aa: CASSEPGTGKGEQFF
cdr3_nt: TGTGCCAGCAGCGAACCCGGGACAGGAAAGGGGGAGCAGTTCTTC